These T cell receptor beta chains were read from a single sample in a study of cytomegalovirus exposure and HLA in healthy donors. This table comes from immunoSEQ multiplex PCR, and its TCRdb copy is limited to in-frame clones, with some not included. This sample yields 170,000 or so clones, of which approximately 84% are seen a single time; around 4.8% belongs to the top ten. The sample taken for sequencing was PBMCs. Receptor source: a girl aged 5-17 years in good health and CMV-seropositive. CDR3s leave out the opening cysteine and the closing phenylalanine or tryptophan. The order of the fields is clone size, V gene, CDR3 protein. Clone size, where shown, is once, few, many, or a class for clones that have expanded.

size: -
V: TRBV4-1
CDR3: ASSQDRVAGGFPYNEQF

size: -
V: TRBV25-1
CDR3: ASSGRMTENTEAF

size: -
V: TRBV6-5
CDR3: ASGTSGFNEQF

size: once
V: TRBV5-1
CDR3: ASSSDTGIQGYT

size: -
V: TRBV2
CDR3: ASLFVPGGGDTQY

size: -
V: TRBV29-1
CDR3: SVPGPVRHNEQF

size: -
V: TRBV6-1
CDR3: ASSARGTGELF

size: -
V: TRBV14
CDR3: ASSQAGMNTEAF

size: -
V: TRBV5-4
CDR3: ASSWRTGNTEAF

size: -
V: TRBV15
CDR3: ATSSSTGGNEKLF

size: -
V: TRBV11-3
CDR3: ASSSTRGAGTQY

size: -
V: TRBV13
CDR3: ASSFQGFSTEAF

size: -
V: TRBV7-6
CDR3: ASSLDGGVVDEQY

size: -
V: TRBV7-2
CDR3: ASSLAGGQNIQY

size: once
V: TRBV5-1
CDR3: ASSLVLQTTGELF

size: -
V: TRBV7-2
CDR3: ASSLYIIAASGNTIY

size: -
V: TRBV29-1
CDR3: SVPGRNTEAF

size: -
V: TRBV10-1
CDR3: ASSQGGNQPQH

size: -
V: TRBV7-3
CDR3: ASSRQGFDTEAF

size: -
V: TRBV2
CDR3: ASSEEGGSYEQY

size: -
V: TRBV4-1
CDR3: ASSQEDRYNEQF

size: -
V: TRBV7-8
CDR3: ASSLRHGGELF

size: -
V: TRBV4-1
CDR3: ASSAFVGGKETQY

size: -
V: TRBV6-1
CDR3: ASSPRGYEQY

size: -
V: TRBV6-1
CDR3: ASSFQTNEKLF

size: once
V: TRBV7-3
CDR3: ASSLGGRGETQY

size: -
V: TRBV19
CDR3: ASSMGQGLF

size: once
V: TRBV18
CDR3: ASSPLTSGGSYNEQF

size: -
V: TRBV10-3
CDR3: AIGSQGYT

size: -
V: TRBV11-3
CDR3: ASSFKNRVGTEAF

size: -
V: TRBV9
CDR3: ASSPVGEKETQY

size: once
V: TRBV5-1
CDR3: ASRTNRDTHYEQY

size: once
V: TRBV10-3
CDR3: AISEGLAGGDEQY

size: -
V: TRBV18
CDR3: ARVFLDRDYEQY

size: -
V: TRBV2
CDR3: ASSGRQVNSPLH

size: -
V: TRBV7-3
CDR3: ASSSPLGGGGNEQF

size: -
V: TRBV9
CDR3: ASTRTDHNEQF

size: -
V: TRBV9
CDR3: ASSPHPKSGGRSYEQY

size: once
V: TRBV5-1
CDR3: ASSPVPSGGADTQY

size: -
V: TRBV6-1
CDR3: ASSRYRGEDGYT

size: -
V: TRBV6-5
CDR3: ASSSGVPNTEAF

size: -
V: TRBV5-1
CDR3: ASSSGTGVYGYT

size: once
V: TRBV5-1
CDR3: ASSLASTDTQY

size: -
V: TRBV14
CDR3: ASSQGWGFYEQY

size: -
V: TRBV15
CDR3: ATSRRTSGGTDTQY

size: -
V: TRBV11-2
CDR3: ASSSRGQGRSNEKLF

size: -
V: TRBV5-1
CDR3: ASSLYTGMNTEAF

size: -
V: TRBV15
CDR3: ATSREGAGRGKLF

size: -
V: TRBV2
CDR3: ASSERGSSSPLH

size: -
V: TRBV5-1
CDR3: ASSLGRGVTDTQY

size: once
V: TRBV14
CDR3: ASSLAATNEKLF

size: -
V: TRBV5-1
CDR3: ASSLGGQGDYNGYT

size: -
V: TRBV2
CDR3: ASSPGDSYGYT

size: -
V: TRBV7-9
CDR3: ASSLQGYNSPLH

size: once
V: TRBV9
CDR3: ASSGGGQGEKLF

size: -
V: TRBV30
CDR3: ACDGYGYT

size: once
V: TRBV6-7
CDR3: ASTDCPNQPQH